This passage covers 2 T cell receptor beta chains from one sample sequenced in a study of T cells in women clearing cervical HPV infection. Clones were sequenced by immunoSEQ multiplex PCR, and TCRdb holds only the in-frame ones, with some missing. This specimen shows roughly 12,000 clones; the ten leading clones hold roughly 25%. Sequences were obtained from blood buffy coat. These receptor sequences come from a woman aged 18 to 69 with a cervical HPV16 infection that either progressed to CIN3+ or cleared (not recorded which).

CDR3 sequence reads: CASTQGGSTDTQYF. The DNA read from the CDR3 is TGTGCCAGTACACAGGGGGGTAGCACAGATACG. The V call is TRBV19, the J call TRBJ2-3; 8 bases agree with TRBD1. Coverage ceases 3 residues before the CDR3 finishes, and the germline J gene fills in the end. Trimming removed 7 bases from V and 0 bases from J; junction bases left unmatched: 3. This CDR3 spans 14 amino acids. The germline V gene encodes CDR1 LNHDA and CDR2 SQIVND (reference sequence). Supplemented by reference TRBV19 and TRBJ2-3, the full variable domain reads DGGITQSPKYLFRKEGQNVTLSCEQNLNHDAMYWYRQDPGQGLRLIYYSQIVNDFQKGDIAEGYSVSREKKESFPLTVTSAQKNPTAFYLCASTQGGSTDTQYFGPGTRLTVL.

Note on this clone: The CDR3 end falls 3 residues outside the read, so it is completed with the germline J gene. The chain combines TRBV11-2 with TRBJ2-7; 10 nucleotides agree with TRBD1. Germline CDR1 reads SGHAT; CDR2 reads FQNNGV. The CDR3 runs to 14 residues. Unmatched junction bases numbered 2, after V lost 3 bases and J lost 3 bases. Partial CDR3 DNA: TGTGCCAGCAGCTTGGGACAGGGGCGCTACGAG. It specifies CASSLGQGRYE. The complete CDR3 protein is CASSLGQGRYEQYF. Supplemented by reference TRBV11-2 and TRBJ2-7, the full variable domain reads EAGVAQSPRYKIIEKRQSVAFWCNPISGHATLYWYQQILGQGPKLLIQFQNNGVVDDSQLPKDRFSAERLKGVDSTLKIQPAKLEDSAVYLCASSLGQGRYEQYFGPGTRLTVT.